Below, 15 T cell receptor beta chains from the same sample are listed, as sequenced in a study of Graves' ophthalmopathy and Graves' hyperthyroidism listed by TCRdb under 2018. TCRdb records Illumina HiSeq 2000 as the sequencer. For repertoire sequencing, the TCR beta CDR3 regions were amplified from RNA transcripts. A first-round RT-PCR used HTBI primers with the Qiagen OneStep RT-PCR kit, followed by a second-round multiplex PCR, size selection and purification. The public reads were reanalyzed by TCRdb: fastp trimming at Q25, MiXCR alignment, in-frame beta chains only. Rows merge per CDR3 protein into single entries with the most common DNA and genes. The sample data list 230,000 or so distinct CDR3 sequences, and roughly 50% of these were observed just once. Clones ranked in the top ten supply roughly 50% of the sample. The specimen sequenced was peripheral blood. The receptors come from an adult man with Graves' ophthalmopathy.

This rearrangement joins TRBV9 to TRBJ2-5; 11 positions agree with TRBD2. V lost 0 bases, J lost 2 bases, and 3 bases stayed unmatched. CDR1 is SGDLS, CDR2 YYNGEE, per germline. The CDR3 has 16 amino acids. CDR3 nucleotides: TGTGCCAGCAGCGTAGTAGCGGGAGGGCCACAAGAGACCCAGTACTTC. It codes for CASSVVAGGPQETQYF. Drawing the rest from reference TRBV9 and TRBJ2-5, the complete variable domain is DSGVTQTPKHLITATGQRVTLRCSPRSGDLSVYWYQQSLDQGLQFLIQYYNGEERAKGNILERFSAQQFPDLHSELNLSSLELGDSALYFCASSVVAGGPQETQYFGPGTRLLVL.

The chain links TRBV20-1 to TRBJ1-2; the match to TRBD1 covers 11 bases. The germline V gene encodes CDR1 DFQATT and CDR2 SNEGSKA (reference sequence). This CDR3 has 16 residues. J gave up 2 bases and V 6 bases, and 11 bases lay outside the gene matches. The CDR3 loop is CSASSTGTGGNYGYTF. The CDR3 nucleotides read TGCAGTGCCAGCAGTACCGGGACAGGGGGGAACTATGGCTACACCTTC.

This clonotype has just a few counts. V is TRBV4-2 and J is TRBJ1-4; D is unresolved. Trimming took 3 bases from V and 0 from J, leaving 5 bases between them. The V gene's germline CDR1 is LGHNA and CDR2 YNFKEQ. CDR3 length equals 14 residues. The CDR3 spells CASSHLATNEKLFF. The CDR3 DNA reads TGTGCCAGCAGCCACCTAGCAACTAATGAAAAACTGTTTTTT.

This clonotype was detected many times. The chain combines TRBV10-3 with TRBJ1-5; perhaps TRBD1 as D (5 bases). The CDR3 length is 17 residues. V lost 3 bases to trimming and J lost 2 bases, with 17 bases between them. Germline CDR1 and CDR2: ENHRY and SYGVKD. The CDR3 coding sequence is TGTGCCATCAGTGATGGGGGTGTTGGGGAGGGCAATCAGCCCCAGCATTTT. Protein sequence: CAISDGGVGEGNQPQHF.

The CDR3 here is CASSQGGREQYF. The CDR3 DNA follows: TGTGCCAGCAGCCAAGGGGGTCGGGAGCAGTACTTC. V gene TRBV9 combines with J gene TRBJ2-7; D is possibly TRBD1 (6 bases). This CDR3 comprises 12 residues. Trimming shortened V by 4 bases and J by 7 bases, and 12 bases separated the two germline ends. Germline CDR1 reads SGDLS; CDR2 reads YYNGEE.

The chain carries TRBV9 and TRBJ2-7; a possible D gene is TRBD2 (6 bases). Trimming pared 0 bases from V and 6 bases from J, leaving 10 bases between. The CDR3 is 13 residues long. Germline values: CDR1 SGDLS, CDR2 YYNGEE. For the CDR3, the DNA is TGTGCCAGCAGCGTAGACCCAGCGGGCGAGCAGTACTTC. Amino acid sequence: CASSVDPAGEQYF. Variable domain in full (rest from reference TRBV9 and TRBJ2-7): DSGVTQTPKHLITATGQRVTLRCSPRSGDLSVYWYQQSLDQGLQFLIQYYNGEERAKGNILERFSAQQFPDLHSELNLSSLELGDSALYFCASSVDPAGEQYFGPGTRLTVT.

The V gene is TRBV25-1, the J gene TRBJ1-1, with D uncertain. CDR3 size: 14 residues. The V end was cut by 5 bases, the J end by 0 bases, with 10 bases between. From germline, CDR1 is MGHDK and CDR2 SYGVNS. The CDR3 spells CASSWTLLNTEAFF. The CDR3 DNA reads TGTGCCAGCAGTTGGACTCTTCTGAACACTGAAGCTTTCTTT.

The chain joins TRBV6-5 to TRBJ1-4; the D gene is possibly TRBD1 (5 bases). V was cut by 2 bases and J by 5 bases, with 18 bases left in between. Looked up from germline, CDR1 is MNHEY and CDR2 is SVGAGI. This CDR3 region has 17 residues. The CDR3 loop is CASSYSGHLRNNEKLFF. As DNA, the CDR3 is TGTGCCAGCAGTTACAGCGGACACCTAAGAAACAATGAAAAACTGTTTTTT.

This clonotype came up many times. The genes are TRBV24-1 and TRBJ1-2; 7 bases map to TRBD1. Germline V CDR1 and CDR2: KGHDR, SFDVKD. The CDR3 covers 17 residues. With 5 bases clipped from V and 0 bases from J, the junction kept 11 bases outside the gene matches. CDR3 nucleotide sequence: TGTGCCACCAGTGGCCATGTCACCGGGACAGCTAACTATGGCTACACCTTC. The encoded protein is CATSGHVTGTANYGYTF.

The V gene is TRBV2, the J gene TRBJ2-5; D not certain. CDR1 is SNHLY and CDR2 is FYNNEI in the germline V gene. V was clipped by 2 bases and J by 1 base, with 8 bases between them. The CDR3 length is 14 residues. The CDR3 DNA is TGTGCCAGCAGTGAACTCGCAGGCCAAGAGACCCAGTACTTC. It specifies CASSELAGQETQYF.

The chain employs TRBV7-2 and TRBJ1-4; possible D gene TRBD1, 6 bases. The V end was cut by 5 bases, the J end by 8 bases, with 15 bases between. CDR3 length: 14 residues. Germline V CDR1 and CDR2: SGHTA, FQGNSA. CDR3 sequence reads: CASSQAGVLEKLFF. The CDR3, as DNA: TGTGCCAGCAGCCAGGCAGGGGTTTTGGAAAAACTGTTTTTT.

The rearrangement joins TRBV7-9 to TRBJ1-1; D is possibly TRBD1 (6 bases). V lost 5 bases and J lost 0, with 13 bases in between. The CDR3 is made up of 15 amino acids. The germline V gene has CDR1 SEHNR and CDR2 FQNEAQ (reference sequence). This chain's CDR3 is CASSIGQTLNTEAFF. The CDR3 DNA follows: TGTGCCAGCAGCATCGGACAGACATTGAACACTGAAGCTTTCTTT.

This chain joins TRBV5-1 and TRBJ1-2; 8 nucleotides align to TRBD1. CDR1 is SGHRS, CDR2 YFSETQ, per germline. The CDR3 is 17 residues long. V lost 3 bases and J lost 2; bases outside the gene matches: 12. The CDR3 DNA follows: TGCGCCAGCAGCTCCGGACAGGGTCTTACAGTAAACTATGGCTACACCTTC. It specifies CASSSGQGLTVNYGYTF.

There are a few counts of this clonotype. This rearrangement joins TRBV15 to TRBJ1-4; D not resolved. Trimming removed 0 bases at V and 0 bases at J, with 5 bases between. The CDR3 is 15 amino acids. The germline V gene has CDR1 LNHNV and CDR2 YYDKDF (reference sequence). The CDR3 DNA is TGTGCCACCAGCAGAGATAGGTCAACTAATGAAAAACTGTTTTTT. This encodes CATSRDRSTNEKLFF.

Notes on this clonotype: A much larger clone sits a single nucleotide away, making a read error possible. V gene TRBV7-9 combines with J gene TRBJ1-2, with TRBD1 as a possible D gene (6 bases). The germline V gene encodes CDR1 SEHNR and CDR2 FQNEAQ (reference sequence). CDR3 size: 16 residues. V lost 6 bases, J lost 6 bases, and 23 bases lay in between. The CDR3 DNA reads as TGTGCCAGCAGTGAGTCGGAATCCGCCAGGGGAGATGGCTACACCTTC. Encoded protein: CASSESESARGDGYTF.